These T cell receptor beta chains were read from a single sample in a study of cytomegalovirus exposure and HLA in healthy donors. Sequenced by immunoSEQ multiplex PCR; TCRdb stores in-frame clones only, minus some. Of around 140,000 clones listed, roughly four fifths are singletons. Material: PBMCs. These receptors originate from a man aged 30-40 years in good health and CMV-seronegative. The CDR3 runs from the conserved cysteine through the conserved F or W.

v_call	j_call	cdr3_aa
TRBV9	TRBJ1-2	CASSLFQGSSYGYTF
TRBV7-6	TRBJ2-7	CASSLGGTGGSYEQYF
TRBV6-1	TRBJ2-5	CASAWTVQETQYF
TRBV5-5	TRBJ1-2	CASSLSASQDYGYTF
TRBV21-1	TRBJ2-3	CASTTGTSGGNTDTQYF
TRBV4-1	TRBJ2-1	CASSQGLGTSGRGGVSNEQFF
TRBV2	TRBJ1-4	CASSPTLGQGDEKLFF
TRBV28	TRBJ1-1	CASPSRLGEGDTEAFF
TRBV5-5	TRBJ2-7	CASSFRGGVSYEQYF
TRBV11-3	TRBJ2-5	CASSASPSAGRQETQYF
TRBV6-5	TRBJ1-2	CASKLGGGYTF
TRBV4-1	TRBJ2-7	CASSQQGAWNEQYF
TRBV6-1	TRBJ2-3	CASGTGDTDTQYF
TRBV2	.	CASTDRSYEQYF
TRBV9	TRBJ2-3	CASSVEGTSGGVTQYF
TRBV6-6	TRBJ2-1	CASSYRQREGDVEQFF